This T cell receptor (beta chain) stems from a study of Ad26.COV2.S vaccination and SARS-CoV-2 variants. Treatment specified: 15 to 20 received Ad26.COV2.S at low or high dose, single or two shots; 5 received placebo; per-sample allocation not given. Vaccine and placebo recipients were sampled on day 63 after the first injection. CDR3 length: 17 amino acids. The V end was cut by 4 bases, the J end by 4 bases, with 21 bases between. Germline V gene sequence: CDR1 SGHNT, CDR2 YYREEE (reference sequence). Profiled with immunoSEQ multiplex PCR; TCRdb holds only in-frame clones, not every one. The repertoire holds roughly 320,000 clones, with around 84% as singletons.

The chain is built from TRBV5-4 and TRBJ1-3, with D perhaps matching TRBD1 (6 bases). This specimen consisted of peripheral blood, obtained in a trial of Ad26.COV2.S vaccine versus placebo. The sequence came from a person between 18 and 59 years old who received the Ad26.COV2.S COVID-19 vaccine or a placebo. The CDR3 DNA follows: TGTGCCAGCAGCGGCGTTCACTCGGGGGCAGCGGGAAACACCATATATTTT. Translated, it gives CASSGVHSGAAGNTIYF.